Listed below are T cell receptor beta chains from one sample, sequenced in a study of T-cell memory formation after mild COVID-19. TCRdb re-derived calls from the 5' RACE reads in MiXCR, one entry per CDR3 protein. The profile shows 250,000 to 300,000 distinct CDR3 sequences, 15% to 20% of them singletons. Sequences were obtained from PBMCs or a T cell subset sorted from them (not recorded which). These receptors were taken from a young man who had mild COVID-19 (a few samples of this study predate the infection). Cell type and time point are not known. Both conserved end residues are part of each CDR3. Each record gives: J gene, V gene, CDR3 protein.

J: TRBJ1-1; V: TRBV7-6; CDR3: CASSGQNTEAFF
J: TRBJ2-3; V: TRBV20-1; CDR3: CSAGVGGFRTDTQYF
J: TRBJ2-5; V: TRBV11-2; CDR3: CASSLSSEPYQETQYF
J: TRBJ2-3; V: TRBV5-1; CDR3: CASSLGLRTDTQYF
J: TRBJ2-7; V: TRBV12-3/TRBV12-4; CDR3: CASSRGFPNEQYF
J: TRBJ2-5; V: TRBV28; CDR3: CASRNERETQYF
J: TRBJ2-1; V: TRBV27; CDR3: CASRRTGVSYNEQFF
J: TRBJ2-3; V: TRBV5-1; CDR3: CASLLAGPGDTQYF
J: TRBJ1-1; V: TRBV4-2; CDR3: CASSKTGGDTEAFF
J: TRBJ1-2; V: TRBV3-1; CDR3: CASSQGEAVDYGYTF
J: TRBJ1-1; V: TRBV18; CDR3: CASSTGHSNTEAFF
J: TRBJ2-3; V: TRBV5-1; CDR3: CASSLAAADTQYF
J: TRBJ1-1; V: TRBV4-1; CDR3: CASSQAANTEAFF
J: TRBJ2-1; V: TRBV7-8; CDR3: CASSFELASGEQFF
J: TRBJ2-1; V: TRBV4-1; CDR3: CASSQTRGLAGTEQFF
J: TRBJ2-7; V: TRBV2; CDR3: CASRASSGGYEQYF
J: TRBJ2-7; V: TRBV20-1; CDR3: CSASGRGGEQYF
J: TRBJ1-6; V: TRBV5-1; CDR3: CASSLATGISPLHF
J: TRBJ1-2; V: TRBV7-8; CDR3: CASSLVARDYGYTF
J: TRBJ2-3; V: TRBV9; CDR3: CASSPSINTQYF
J: TRBJ1-1; V: TRBV29-1; CDR3: CSGGSSEAFF
J: TRBJ1-6; V: TRBV5-1; CDR3: CASSRIDRSNSPLHF
J: TRBJ2-4; V: TRBV6-5; CDR3: CARGTSGLKNIQYF
J: TRBJ2-5; V: TRBV12-3/TRBV12-4; CDR3: CASSSTGRQETQYF
J: TRBJ2-2; V: TRBV6-2/TRBV6-3; CDR3: CASSSEDRVGTGELFF
J: TRBJ2-5; V: TRBV4-3; CDR3: CASSQGQGGLKETQYF
J: TRBJ2-7; V: TRBV4-1; CDR3: CASSQMVGYEQYF
J: TRBJ1-4; V: TRBV4-3; CDR3: CASSQDFTPGKLFF
J: TRBJ2-2; V: TRBV12-3/TRBV12-4; CDR3: CASSGTVTWSGELFF
J: TRBJ2-5; V: TRBV5-1; CDR3: CASRRIGRGQETQYF
J: TRBJ1-1; V: TRBV20-1; CDR3: CSARNRDEKAFF
J: TRBJ2-5; V: TRBV7-2; CDR3: CASSSTSSGETQYF
J: TRBJ2-6; V: TRBV28; CDR3: CASSPGRSGANVLTF
J: TRBJ1-4; V: TRBV5-1; CDR3: CASSLSSTTGTGTNEKLFF
J: TRBJ1-2; V: TRBV2; CDR3: CASSPLGGTKANYGYTF
J: TRBJ1-5; V: TRBV6-1; CDR3: CASGGQGGAQPQHF